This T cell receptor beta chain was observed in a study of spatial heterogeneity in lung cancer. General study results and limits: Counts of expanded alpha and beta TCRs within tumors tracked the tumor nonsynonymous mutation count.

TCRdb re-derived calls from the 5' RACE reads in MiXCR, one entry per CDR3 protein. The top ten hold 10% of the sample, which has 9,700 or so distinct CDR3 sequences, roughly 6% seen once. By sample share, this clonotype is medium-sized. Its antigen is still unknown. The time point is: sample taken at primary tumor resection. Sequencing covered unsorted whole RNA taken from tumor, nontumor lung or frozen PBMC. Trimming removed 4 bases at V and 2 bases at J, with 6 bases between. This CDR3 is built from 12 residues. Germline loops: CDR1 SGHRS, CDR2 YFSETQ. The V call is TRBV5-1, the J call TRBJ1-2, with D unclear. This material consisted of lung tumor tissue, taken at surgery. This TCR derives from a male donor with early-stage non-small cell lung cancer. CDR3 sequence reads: CASSPQNYGYTF. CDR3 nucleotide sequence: TGCGCCAGCAGCCCGCAGAACTATGGCTACACCTTC.